This T cell receptor beta chain was profiled in a study of shared clonotypes between healthy human individuals (dated by TCRdb to the early 2020s). About the investigation overall: The cohort included a few men and a couple of women between 18 and 49 years of age. To increase sequencing depth and limit assay-specific biases, different laboratories used diverse techniques to prepare libraries and sequence TCR repertoires. Blood TCR repertoires of five healthy adults were deeply sequenced to estimate repertoire size and the extent of clonotype sharing between individuals. For each donor, CD4 naive and CD4 memory were each run on three plates, CD8 naive on two plates, and CD8 memory on one plate. Leukapheresis yielded between about 0.85 and 10 billion PBMCs per donor.

Using the deep immunoSEQ assay, multiplex PCR amplified TCR CDR3 regions from genomic DNA. Genomic DNA extracted from each cell subset was distributed evenly over all wells of several immunoSEQ 96-well plates, and each plate served as one replicate. For sorted subsets, about 200 ng genomic DNA, equal to tens of thousands of T cell genomes, was loaded into each replicate PCR. Purified libraries were measured with a Qubit 3.0 fluorometer, size-checked on a Bioanalyzer 2100, and measured again with the KAPA Library Quantification kit. Every immunoSEQ 96-well plate was sequenced on a dedicated single-read 150-cycle Illumina NextSeq 550 flow cell. The study's own analysis went as follows. Because the immunoSEQ output held only junctional sequences and lacked quality scores, the filtering could not match the filtering applied to full-length reads. To assign V/J genes and CDR3, sequences were annotated against IMGT germline references using PyIR, a Python wrapper for IgBLAST v1.9. Any read was removed if the V/J assignment was weak (E-value above 1e-6), the CDR3 was missing, or the read contained stop codons, out-of-frame junctions, or ambiguous translated residues. V3J clonotypes were defined as sequences sharing the same inferred V gene, J gene, and CDR3 amino acid sequence. To compute the percentage overlap between repertoires, the number of shared unique clonotypes was divided by the size of the smaller repertoire. Three approaches were used to assess repertoire richness: RTK rarefaction, the Chao1 estimator, and Recon v2.1 estimates of unobserved clonotypes. Generation probabilities for all TCRbeta clonotypes obtained by the gDNA method from a handful of donors were computed using OLGA. This immuneACCESS table, as held by TCRdb, lists in-frame sequences with V and J called but not all clones. Of the missing ones, under half trace to an unresolved V gene in checked studies; the others have no known cause. Clone size and the V and J calls come from that table; the DNA yielded D and trimming. The sample data list about 2.4 million clones, and over 85% of these were observed just once. The ten largest clonotypes hold 0.35% to 0.45% of the sample.

Healthy HIV-negative adults with no recently reported acute infections or vaccinations were included as donors. Only Caucasian adults living in Nashville, Tennessee, USA were represented among the donors. CD4+ T cells were enriched through magnetic negative selection, after which naive cells were positively selected on CD45RA and the remaining negative fraction served as the memory subset. After blood collection by leukapheresis, PBMCs were isolated using Ficoll-Histopaque density gradient centrifugation and then cryopreserved in the vapor phase of liquid nitrogen. Purity and quantity of every magnetically sorted T cell population were checked by analytical flow cytometry. From each sorted fraction, genomic DNA was isolated and quantified by UV absorbance on a Nanodrop 2000c. The paper's findings and limits, for the study overall: Compared with non-shared clonotypes, the clonotypes found in all four sorted-subset donors had higher generation probabilities. Approximately 4.8% of naive CD4, approximately 3.7% of naive CD8, 2% to 2.5% of memory CD4, and over 0.35% of memory CD8 clonotypes were shared across a few donors. Because the study included a small number of donors, the genetic and exposure-history diversity represented was limited. Sampling was restricted to blood, and TCR repertoires in tissue are likely to differ from TCR repertoires in blood. Naive subsets generally had larger estimated clonotype richness than memory subsets. Rarefaction of sorted-subset datasets indicated incomplete sequencing despite the large sequencing depth. Pairwise subsampling led to the expectation that sequencing depth would affect the degree of clonotype sharing among donors.

A remark on this clone: Which antigen it targets is not known. The CDR3 does not end in the conserved phenylalanine or tryptophan, so this is likely a read error. Because the CDR3's place on the DNA is in doubt, the DNA is left out and the CDR3 is given as listed by TCRdb.

The CDR3 spans 13 amino acids, including both terminal residues. The rearranged segments are TRBV23-1 and TRBJ1-2; the table assigns TRBD1, which was not confirmed against the DNA. TRBV23-1 is an ORF for which the function is uncertain. This TCR derives from a young man in good health. Some clones in this sample may be carry-over from other donors' samples. The specimen sequenced was naive CD4+ T cells from PBMCs. Taken with the paper, the label for cell subset or site translates to: CD45RA+ positively selected. The CDR3 is CASSQSGDRARGR.